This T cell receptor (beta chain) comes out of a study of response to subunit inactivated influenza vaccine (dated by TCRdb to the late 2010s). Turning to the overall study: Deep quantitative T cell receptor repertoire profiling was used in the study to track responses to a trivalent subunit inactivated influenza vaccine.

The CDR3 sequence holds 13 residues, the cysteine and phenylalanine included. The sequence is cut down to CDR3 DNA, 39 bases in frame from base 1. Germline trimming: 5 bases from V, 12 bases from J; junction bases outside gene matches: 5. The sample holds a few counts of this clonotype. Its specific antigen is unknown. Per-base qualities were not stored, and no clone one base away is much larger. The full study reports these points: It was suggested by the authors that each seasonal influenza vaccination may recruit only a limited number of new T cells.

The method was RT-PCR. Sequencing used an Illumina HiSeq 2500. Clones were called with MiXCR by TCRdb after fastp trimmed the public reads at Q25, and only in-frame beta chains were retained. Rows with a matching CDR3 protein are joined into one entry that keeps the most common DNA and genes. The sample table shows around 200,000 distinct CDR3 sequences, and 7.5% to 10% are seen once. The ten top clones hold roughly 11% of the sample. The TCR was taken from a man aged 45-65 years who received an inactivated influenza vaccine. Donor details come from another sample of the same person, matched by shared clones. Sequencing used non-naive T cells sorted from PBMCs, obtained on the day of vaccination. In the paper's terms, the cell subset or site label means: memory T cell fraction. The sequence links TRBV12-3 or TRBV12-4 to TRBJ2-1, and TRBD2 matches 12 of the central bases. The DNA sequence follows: TGTGCCAGCAGTCACGGACTAGCGGGACCGCAGTTCTTC. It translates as CASSHGLAGPQFF.